The next 4 T cell receptor beta chains were all read from a single sample in a study of blood T cell repertoires in COVID-19. Generated by immunoSEQ multiplex PCR, the TCRdb table keeps only in-frame clones and is missing some. Here the sample spans some 220,000 clones, under 90% being singletons. Sequenced input: peripheral blood. The receptors originated from a woman of 80 years or more with active or convalescent COVID-19.

CDR3 amino acids: CASSYSSPGGDYGYTF. The CDR3 DNA sequence: TGTGCCAGCAGTTACTCCAGCCCCGGCGGGGACTATGGCTACACCTTC. The chain is built from TRBV6-5 and TRBJ1-2, with D hard to call. Germline V lookup: CDR1 MNHEY, CDR2 SVGAGI. The V end lost 0 bases, the J end lost 3 bases, and 14 bases lay between the germline ends. The CDR3 totals 16 residues.

The chain uses TRBV6-2 or TRBV6-3 and TRBJ2-3; D is unclear. The CDR3 extends over 14 amino acids. Germline loops: CDR1 MNHEY, CDR2 SVGEGT. Trimming took 5 bases from V and 1 from J, leaving 10 bases between them. CDR3 sequence reads: CASSNLVRTDTQYF. The CDR3 region has the DNA TGTGCCAGCAGTAATCTAGTTCGCACAGATACGCAGTATTTT.

J is TRBJ2-6 and V is TRBV30; tentative D call: TRBD1 (5 bases). CDR1 is GTSNPN, CDR2 SVGIG, per germline (reference sequence). V was cut by 2 bases and J by 4 bases, with 12 bases left in between. CDR3 size: 15 residues. The CDR3 loop reads CAWSFQGRGANVLTF. In DNA form, the CDR3 reads TGTGCCTGGAGTTTCCAGGGAAGGGGGGCCAACGTCCTGACTTTC. The full variable domain, with the rest looked up from reference TRBV30 and TRBJ2-6, is SQTIHQWPATLVQPVGSPLSLECTVEGTSNPNLYWYRQAAGRGLQLLFYSVGIGQISSEVPQNLSASRPQDRQFILSSKKLLLSDSGFYLCAWSFQGRGANVLTFGAGSRLTVL.

This clone was seen ten or more times. The J gene is TRBJ1-2, the V gene TRBV6-5; the match to TRBD1 covers 10 bases. Germline V CDR1 and CDR2: MNHEY, SVGAGI. The junction had 12 bases not matched to a gene; V was cut back by 7 bases and J by 7 bases. The CDR3 spans 15 residues. CDR3 protein: CASMTGGSQFTGYTF. DNA for the CDR3: TGTGCCAGCATGACAGGGGGCTCTCAATTCACTGGCTACACCTTC.